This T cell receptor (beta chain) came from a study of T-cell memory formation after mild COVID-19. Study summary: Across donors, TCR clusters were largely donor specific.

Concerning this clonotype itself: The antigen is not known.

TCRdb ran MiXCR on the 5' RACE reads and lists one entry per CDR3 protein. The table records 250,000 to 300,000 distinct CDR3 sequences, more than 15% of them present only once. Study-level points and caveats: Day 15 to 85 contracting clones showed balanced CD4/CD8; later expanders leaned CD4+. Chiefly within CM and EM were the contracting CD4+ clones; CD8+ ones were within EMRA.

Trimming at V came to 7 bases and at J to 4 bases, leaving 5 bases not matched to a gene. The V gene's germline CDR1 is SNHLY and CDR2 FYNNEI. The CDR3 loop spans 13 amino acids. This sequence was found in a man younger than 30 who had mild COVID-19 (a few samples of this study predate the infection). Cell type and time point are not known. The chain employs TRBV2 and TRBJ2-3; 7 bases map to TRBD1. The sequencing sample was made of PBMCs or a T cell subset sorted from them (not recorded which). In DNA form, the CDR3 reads TGTGCCAGCACCCGACAGGGTGCAGATACGCAGTATTTT. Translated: CASTRQGADTQYF.